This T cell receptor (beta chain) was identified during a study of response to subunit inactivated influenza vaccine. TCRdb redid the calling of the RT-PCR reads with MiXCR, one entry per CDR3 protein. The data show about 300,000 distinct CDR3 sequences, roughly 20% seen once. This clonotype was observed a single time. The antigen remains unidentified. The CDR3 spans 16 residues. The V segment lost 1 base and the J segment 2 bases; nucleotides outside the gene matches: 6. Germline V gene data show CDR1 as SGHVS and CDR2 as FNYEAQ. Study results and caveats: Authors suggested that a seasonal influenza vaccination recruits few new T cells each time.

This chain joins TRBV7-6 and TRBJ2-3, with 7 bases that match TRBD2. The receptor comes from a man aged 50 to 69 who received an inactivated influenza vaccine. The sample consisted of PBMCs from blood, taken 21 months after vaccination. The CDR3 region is CASSLVGGGTTDTQYF. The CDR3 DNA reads TGTGCCAGCAGCTTAGTGGGCGGGGGAACCACAGATACGCAGTATTTT.